This is a list of T cell receptor beta chains from one sample in a study of CD8+CD57+ T cells in acquired aplastic anemia. TCRdb independently ran MiXCR on the reads; one entry per CDR3 protein. Altogether about 220,000 distinct CDR3 sequences are present, about 37% being singletons, with the ten largest covering approximately 1.2%. The sequenced sample consisted of sorted CD4+, CD8+, or CD8+CD57+ T cells (not recorded which) from PBMCs. Source of these receptors: a human donor in good health, serving as a control. The CDR3 runs from the conserved cysteine through the conserved F or W. Fields, in order: V gene, J gene, D gene, clone size, CDR3 protein, CDR3 DNA. The D gene is left open where the match is weak. For some rows the clone size is stated as once, few or many, or as a class when expanded; others skip it.

V gene: TRBV12-3/TRBV12-4; J gene: TRBJ2-1; D gene: .; clone size: once; CDR3 protein: CASSLAAGVQFF; CDR3 DNA: TGTGCCAGCAGTTTAGCGGCAGGGGTGCAGTTCTTC
V gene: TRBV2; J gene: TRBJ2-2; D gene: .; clone size: .; CDR3 protein: CASRRFGELFF; CDR3 DNA: TGTGCCAGCAGGAGGTTCGGGGAGCTGTTTTTT
V gene: TRBV20-1; J gene: TRBJ1-2; D gene: .; clone size: many; CDR3 protein: CSARPQWDYGYTF; CDR3 DNA: TGCAGTGCTAGACCTCAATGGGACTATGGCTACACCTTC
V gene: TRBV18; J gene: TRBJ2-3; D gene: .; clone size: few; CDR3 protein: CASSPRAESTDTQYF; CDR3 DNA: TGTGCCAGCTCACCACGGGCCGAAAGCACAGATACGCAGTATTTT
V gene: TRBV9; J gene: TRBJ2-1; D gene: .; clone size: few; CDR3 protein: CASSPHGRRGYNEQFF; CDR3 DNA: TGTGCCAGCAGCCCACACGGGAGACGTGGATACAATGAGCAGTTCTTC
V gene: TRBV6-2/TRBV6-3; J gene: TRBJ2-7; D gene: .; clone size: many; CDR3 protein: CASSYVLWGSEQYF; CDR3 DNA: TGTGCCAGCAGTTACGTTCTTTGGGGGTCCGAGCAGTACTTC
V gene: TRBV19; J gene: TRBJ1-5; D gene: TRBD1; clone size: many; CDR3 protein: CASSGQESNQPQHF; CDR3 DNA: TGTGCCAGTAGTGGACAGGAAAGCAATCAGCCCCAGCATTTT
V gene: TRBV14; J gene: TRBJ1-2; D gene: .; clone size: .; CDR3 protein: CASSGGGSTYGYTF; CDR3 DNA: TGTGCCAGCTCGGGCGGGGGATCTACCTATGGCTACACCTTC
V gene: TRBV4-1; J gene: TRBJ1-2; D gene: .; clone size: many; CDR3 protein: CASSQGLRGTAYGYTF; CDR3 DNA: TGCGCCAGCAGCCAAGGCCTAAGAGGGACGGCCTATGGCTACACCTTC
V gene: TRBV25-1; J gene: TRBJ1-1; D gene: TRBD1; clone size: many; CDR3 protein: CASSALGHRGGTEAFF; CDR3 DNA: TGTGCCAGCAGTGCGTTAGGACACAGGGGGGGCACTGAAGCTTTCTTT
V gene: TRBV20-1; J gene: TRBJ1-5; D gene: .; clone size: many; CDR3 protein: CSARDPVSNQPQHF; CDR3 DNA: TGCAGTGCTAGAGATCCAGTTTCAAATCAGCCCCAGCATTTT
V gene: TRBV3-1; J gene: TRBJ1-6; D gene: .; clone size: many; CDR3 protein: CASSQDAGPGAPLHF; CDR3 DNA: TGTGCCAGCAGCCAAGACGCAGGTCCGGGGGCACCCCTCCACTTT
V gene: TRBV5-5; J gene: TRBJ2-7; D gene: TRBD2; clone size: many; CDR3 protein: CASSPRGLSYEQYF; CDR3 DNA: TGTGCCAGCAGCCCGAGGGGACTAAGCTACGAGCAGTACTTC
V gene: TRBV19; J gene: TRBJ1-4; D gene: .; clone size: .; CDR3 protein: CASSIDRSGADEKLFF; CDR3 DNA: TGTGCCAGTAGTATAGATAGGTCCGGGGCGGATGAAAAACTGTTTTTT
V gene: TRBV2; J gene: TRBJ1-5; D gene: .; clone size: many; CDR3 protein: CASSEFGNQPQHF; CDR3 DNA: TGTGCCAGCAGTGAATTCGGCAATCAGCCCCAGCATTTT
V gene: TRBV15; J gene: TRBJ2-1; D gene: .; clone size: many; CDR3 protein: CATSRDQIHNEQFF; CDR3 DNA: TGTGCCACCAGCAGAGATCAGATACACAATGAGCAGTTCTTC
V gene: TRBV20-1; J gene: TRBJ1-1; D gene: .; clone size: many; CDR3 protein: CSARKTQGGTEAFF; CDR3 DNA: TGCAGTGCTCGAAAGACTCAGGGAGGCACTGAAGCTTTCTTT
V gene: TRBV20-1; J gene: TRBJ2-7; D gene: TRBD2; clone size: many; CDR3 protein: CSAINPRGGEQYF; CDR3 DNA: TGCAGTGCTATTAATCCGCGGGGGGGCGAGCAGTACTTC
V gene: TRBV11-2; J gene: TRBJ2-3; D gene: .; clone size: .; CDR3 protein: CASSFLGVGEDTQYF; CDR3 DNA: TGTGCCAGCAGCTTTCTAGGAGTCGGAGAAGATACGCAGTATTTT
V gene: TRBV30; J gene: TRBJ2-1; D gene: TRBD2; clone size: .; CDR3 protein: CACIISGTYNEQFF; CDR3 DNA: TGTGCCTGTATTATTAGCGGGACCTACAATGAGCAGTTCTTC
V gene: TRBV13; J gene: TRBJ2-7; D gene: TRBD1; clone size: few; CDR3 protein: CASAGTGGDEQYF; CDR3 DNA: TGTGCCAGCGCCGGGACAGGGGGTGACGAGCAGTACTTC
V gene: TRBV7-3; J gene: TRBJ2-3; D gene: .; clone size: many; CDR3 protein: CASSLGEARAGDTQYF; CDR3 DNA: TGTGCCAGCAGCTTAGGGGAGGCTCGGGCGGGGGATACGCAGTATTTT
V gene: TRBV19; J gene: TRBJ1-2; D gene: TRBD1; clone size: .; CDR3 protein: CASSPTGGEYYGYTF; CDR3 DNA: TGTGCCAGTAGTCCTACAGGGGGCGAGTACTATGGCTACACCTTC
V gene: TRBV9; J gene: TRBJ2-2; D gene: .; clone size: few; CDR3 protein: CASSYIRENGELFF; CDR3 DNA: TGTGCCAGCAGCTACATAAGGGAGAACGGGGAGCTGTTTTTT
V gene: TRBV19; J gene: TRBJ2-7; D gene: .; clone size: .; CDR3 protein: CASSISPSMEQYF; CDR3 DNA: TGTGCCAGTAGTATTTCACCCTCTATGGAGCAGTACTTC
V gene: TRBV5-1; J gene: TRBJ1-5; D gene: .; clone size: many; CDR3 protein: CASSLGQASNQPQHF; CDR3 DNA: TGCGCCAGCAGCTTGGGGCAGGCTAGCAATCAGCCCCAGCATTTT
V gene: TRBV20-1; J gene: TRBJ1-6; D gene: TRBD1; clone size: many; CDR3 protein: CSARKGAQGSPLHF; CDR3 DNA: TGCAGTGCCAGAAAGGGGGCGCAGGGTTCACCCCTCCACTTT
V gene: TRBV7-9; J gene: TRBJ2-7; D gene: TRBD2; clone size: .; CDR3 protein: CASSVLAGSYEQYF; CDR3 DNA: TGTGCCAGCAGCGTACTAGCGGGGTCCTACGAGCAGTACTTC
V gene: TRBV3-1; J gene: TRBJ1-2; D gene: .; clone size: few; CDR3 protein: CASSQTLGGGEIYGYTF; CDR3 DNA: TGTGCCAGCAGCCAAACCCTGGGCGGGGGGGAAATCTATGGCTACACCTTC
V gene: TRBV2; J gene: TRBJ2-1; D gene: TRBD2; clone size: .; CDR3 protein: CASKRDFRDEQFF; CDR3 DNA: TGTGCCAGCAAGCGGGACTTTCGCGATGAGCAGTTCTTC
V gene: TRBV11-1; J gene: TRBJ1-1; D gene: TRBD1; clone size: .; CDR3 protein: CASSLGPDRGQWNTEAFF; CDR3 DNA: TGTGCCAGCAGCTTGGGACCCGACAGGGGGCAATGGAACACTGAAGCTTTCTTT
V gene: TRBV2; J gene: TRBJ1-5; D gene: TRBD1; clone size: many; CDR3 protein: CASSETGTGELHF; CDR3 DNA: TGTGCCAGCAGTGAAACCGGGACAGGGGAGTTGCATTTT
V gene: TRBV7-2; J gene: TRBJ2-7; D gene: TRBD2; clone size: many; CDR3 protein: CASSLARVAGGPKSYEQYF; CDR3 DNA: TGTGCCAGCAGCTTAGCTCGGGTAGCGGGAGGGCCGAAGTCCTACGAGCAGTACTTC
V gene: TRBV6-1; J gene: TRBJ1-6; D gene: TRBD1; clone size: .; CDR3 protein: CASSRQGLVSSYNSPLHF; CDR3 DNA: TGTGCCAGCAGCCGACAGGGACTCGTTTCCTCCTATAATTCACCCCTCCACTTT
V gene: TRBV4-2; J gene: TRBJ2-3; D gene: TRBD2; clone size: .; CDR3 protein: CASSQGELAGGISDTQYF; CDR3 DNA: TGTGCCAGCAGCCAAGGGGAACTAGCGGGGGGAATTTCAGATACGCAGTATTTT
V gene: TRBV20-1; J gene: TRBJ1-6; D gene: .; clone size: many; CDR3 protein: CSARAQGPLGPLHF; CDR3 DNA: TGCAGTGCTAGAGCGCAAGGCCCATTGGGACCCCTCCACTTT
V gene: TRBV7-2; J gene: TRBJ2-5; D gene: .; clone size: many; CDR3 protein: CASSLEVPVEAQYF; CDR3 DNA: TGTGCCAGCAGCTTAGAAGTGCCGGTGGAGGCCCAGTACTTC
V gene: TRBV12-3/TRBV12-4; J gene: TRBJ1-5; D gene: .; clone size: many; CDR3 protein: CASSSLVGHQPQHF; CDR3 DNA: TGTGCCAGCAGTTCGCTCGTGGGTCATCAGCCCCAGCATTTT
V gene: TRBV7-2; J gene: TRBJ1-2; D gene: .; clone size: once; CDR3 protein: CASSLFDGYGYTF; CDR3 DNA: TGTGCCAGCAGCCTTTTCGATGGCTATGGCTACACCTTC
V gene: TRBV13; J gene: TRBJ2-1; D gene: TRBD2; clone size: many; CDR3 protein: CASSDGVTSQRPSYNEQFF; CDR3 DNA: TGTGCCAGCAGCGATGGGGTGACTAGCCAACGTCCTTCCTACAATGAGCAGTTCTTC
V gene: TRBV7-9; J gene: TRBJ2-5; D gene: .; clone size: .; CDR3 protein: CASSLAKGSETQYF; CDR3 DNA: TGTGCCAGCAGCTTAGCGAAGGGTTCGGAGACCCAGTACTTC
V gene: TRBV10-3; J gene: TRBJ2-3; D gene: TRBD2; clone size: many; CDR3 protein: CAISRLAGTDTQYF; CDR3 DNA: TGTGCCATCAGCAGACTAGCGGGGACAGATACGCAGTATTTT
V gene: TRBV19; J gene: TRBJ1-1; D gene: .; clone size: .; CDR3 protein: CASSIWAGNTEAFF; CDR3 DNA: TGTGCCAGTAGTATTTGGGCAGGGAACACTGAAGCTTTCTTT
V gene: TRBV2; J gene: TRBJ2-2; D gene: .; clone size: .; CDR3 protein: CASSSFGPDTGELFF; CDR3 DNA: TGTGCCAGCAGTTCGTTTGGCCCGGACACCGGGGAGCTGTTTTTT
V gene: TRBV2; J gene: TRBJ2-2; D gene: TRBD2; clone size: few; CDR3 protein: CASSLPSGGPGELFF; CDR3 DNA: TGTGCCAGCAGTTTGCCTAGCGGGGGACCCGGGGAGCTGTTTTTT
V gene: TRBV29-1; J gene: TRBJ1-4; D gene: TRBD1; clone size: once; CDR3 protein: CSVRNRGLNEKLFF; CDR3 DNA: TGCAGTGTTCGAAACAGGGGCCTTAATGAAAAACTGTTTTTT
V gene: TRBV29-1; J gene: TRBJ1-1; D gene: .; clone size: .; CDR3 protein: CSVGSQRNTEAFF; CDR3 DNA: TGCAGCGTTGGGTCACAGCGGAACACTGAAGCTTTCTTT
V gene: TRBV2; J gene: TRBJ2-3; D gene: .; clone size: .; CDR3 protein: CASSLSRDYNEQYF; CDR3 DNA: TGTGCCAGCAGCTTATCGCGAGACTACAATGAGCAGTATTTT
V gene: TRBV20-1; J gene: TRBJ1-5; D gene: TRBD1; clone size: .; CDR3 protein: CSAVSGQGISQPQHF; CDR3 DNA: TGCAGTGCGGTATCGGGACAGGGTATCAGTCAGCCCCAGCATTTT
V gene: TRBV7-3; J gene: TRBJ1-2; D gene: .; clone size: many; CDR3 protein: CASSPRNLNKPNYGYTF; CDR3 DNA: TGTGCCAGCAGCCCCCGCAACCTCAATAAACCTAACTATGGCTACACCTTC
V gene: TRBV7-9; J gene: TRBJ1-2; D gene: .; clone size: many; CDR3 protein: CASSLSSRNYGYTF; CDR3 DNA: TGTGCCAGCAGCTTATCGAGTAGAAACTATGGCTACACCTTC
V gene: TRBV12-3/TRBV12-4; J gene: TRBJ2-3; D gene: .; clone size: few; CDR3 protein: CASSFSSSFTDTQYF; CDR3 DNA: TGTGCCAGCAGTTTTTCTTCTAGTTTCACAGATACGCAGTATTTT
V gene: TRBV19; J gene: TRBJ1-5; D gene: .; clone size: many; CDR3 protein: CASSRQVVGNQPQHF; CDR3 DNA: TGTGCCAGTAGTCGACAGGTGGTCGGTAATCAGCCCCAGCATTTT
V gene: TRBV10-1; J gene: TRBJ2-7; D gene: .; clone size: .; CDR3 protein: CASSEEGHEQYF; CDR3 DNA: TGCGCCAGCAGTGAGGAGGGCCACGAGCAGTACTTC
V gene: TRBV10-3; J gene: TRBJ1-4; D gene: TRBD1; clone size: .; CDR3 protein: CASTKIQGAYEKLFF; CDR3 DNA: TGTGCCAGCACTAAAATACAGGGGGCATATGAAAAACTGTTTTTT
V gene: TRBV5-5; J gene: TRBJ2-7; D gene: TRBD1; clone size: few; CDR3 protein: CASSLGQGELYEQYF; CDR3 DNA: TGTGCCAGCAGCTTGGGACAGGGGGAACTCTACGAGCAGTACTTC
V gene: TRBV10-3; J gene: TRBJ2-5; D gene: .; clone size: many; CDR3 protein: CAIGRAGSLETQYF; CDR3 DNA: TGTGCCATCGGGCGGGCGGGGTCGTTAGAGACCCAGTACTTC
V gene: TRBV19; J gene: TRBJ2-2; D gene: .; clone size: once; CDR3 protein: CASSYASTGELFF; CDR3 DNA: TGTGCCAGCAGCTACGCAAGCACCGGGGAGCTGTTTTTT
V gene: TRBV4-1; J gene: TRBJ1-2; D gene: .; clone size: many; CDR3 protein: CASSQTDSFTGVNYGYTF; CDR3 DNA: TGCGCCAGCAGCCAAACGGATTCCTTCACAGGAGTTAACTATGGCTACACCTTC
V gene: TRBV5-4; J gene: TRBJ1-1; D gene: TRBD1; clone size: .; CDR3 protein: CASSTKDRGNTEAFF; CDR3 DNA: TGTGCCAGCAGCACAAAAGACAGGGGCAACACTGAAGCTTTCTTT